This T cell receptor (beta chain) was captured by sequencing in a study of blood T cell repertoires in COVID-19. Study-wide background: Donors in the United States, Italy and Spain gave samples during acute or convalescent COVID-19.

How the authors handled the data: Amplification from reference gene primers served as the basis for estimated nucleated cell counts. Only in-frame clones appear in the TCRdb table, and some are missing; sequencing was by immunoSEQ multiplex PCR. Clone size and the V and J calls come from that table; the DNA yielded D and trimming. The sample has about 260,000 clones; 85% to 90% are singletons. This CDR3 is built from 16 residues. Between the trimmed V and J ends, which lost 0 bases and 0 bases, there was a span of 12 bases. Germline-derived CDR1 and CDR2 are SGDLS and YYNGEE. Material for sequencing was peripheral blood. This chain connects TRBV9 to TRBJ2-5; D possibly corresponds to TRBD2 (6 bases). This clonotype was sampled from a woman in her forties who had recovered from COVID-19. The CDR3 coding sequence is TGTGCCAGCAGCGTAGAAGGAGGGGACTACCAAGAGACCCAGTACTTC. It yields the protein CASSVEGGDYQETQYF. Variable domain in full (rest from reference TRBV9 and TRBJ2-5): DSGVTQTPKHLITATGQRVTLRCSPRSGDLSVYWYQQSLDQGLQFLIQYYNGEERAKGNILERFSAQQFPDLHSELNLSSLELGDSALYFCASSVEGGDYQETQYFGPGTRLLVL.